The clone carrying this T cell receptor (beta chain) was seen repeatedly, ten times or more. Antigen unknown. Documented time point: patch test 1, 2 weeks after DPC sensitization. The treatment was: therapeutic diphenylcyclopropenone sensitization with weekly scalp DPC. This sample was taken from a study of human T cells and chemical hapten exposure. Study overall: TCR yields differed between samples (mainly from small differences in pooled library volume). The study, taken as a whole, reports: The number of TCRs above 1 in 1000 frequency did not change after DPC sensitization. Every donor had alopecia, and their immune response may therefore differ from healthy people's.

The library gave individual cDNA molecules unique molecular identifiers. TCRdb reprocessed the RACE reads via MiXCR and lists one record per CDR3 protein. The repertoire consists of under 200,000 distinct CDR3 sequences, with roughly 15% occurring once and the leading ten covering 1.7%. The sequence derives from a woman aged 30 to 39 with alopecia areata. Some clones in this sample may be carry-over from other donors' samples. Sequenced here: whole blood, sampled in connection with sensitization to the hapten diphenylcyclopropenone (DPC).

DNA of the CDR3: TGCAGTGCTAGACCCCCAGGGGGAGGGGCCACTGAAGCTTTCTTT. This encodes CSARPPGGGATEAFF. This rearrangement joins TRBV20-1 to TRBJ1-1; 7 positions match TRBD1. The V gene's germline CDR1 is DFQATT and CDR2 SNEGSKA (reference sequence). The junction had 10 bases not matched to a gene; V was cut back by 2 bases and J by 4 bases. This CDR3 is 15 amino acids long.